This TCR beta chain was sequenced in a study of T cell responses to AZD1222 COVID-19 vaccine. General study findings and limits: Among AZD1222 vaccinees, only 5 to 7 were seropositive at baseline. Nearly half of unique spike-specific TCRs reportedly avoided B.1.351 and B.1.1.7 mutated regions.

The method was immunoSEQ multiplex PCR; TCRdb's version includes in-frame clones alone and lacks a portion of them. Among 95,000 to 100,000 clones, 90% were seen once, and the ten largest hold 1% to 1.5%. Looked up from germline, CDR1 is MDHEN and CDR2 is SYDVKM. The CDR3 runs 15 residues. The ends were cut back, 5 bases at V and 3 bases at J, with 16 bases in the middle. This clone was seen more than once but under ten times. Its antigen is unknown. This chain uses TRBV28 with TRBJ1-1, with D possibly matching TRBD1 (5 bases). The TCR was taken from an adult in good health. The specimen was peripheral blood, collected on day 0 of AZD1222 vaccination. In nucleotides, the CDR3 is TGTGCCAGCAGTCCTCATTCTTCGGGGGACACTGAAGCTTTCTTT. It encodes CASSPHSSGDTEAFF.